This TCR beta chain was profiled in a study of blood T cell repertoires in COVID-19. Whole-study context: Donors in the United States, Italy and Spain gave samples during acute or convalescent COVID-19. The cDNA or gDNA used as material had been derived from T cells, B-cell-depleted T cells, or PBMCs.

Germline V gives CDR1 SQVTM, CDR2 ANQGSEA. The germline V and J ends were trimmed by 1 base and 2 bases, with 11 bases remaining between them. The CDR3 length is 14 residues. In the authors' workflow: The authors estimated nucleated cell counts from reference gene primer amplification. Some clones are missing from TCRdb's copy, which holds only in-frame ones; the method was immunoSEQ multiplex PCR. V and J calls and clone size come straight from that table; D and trimming were deduced from the DNA. The sample lists 200,000 to 250,000 clones; around nine tenths were seen once. Sequences were obtained from peripheral blood. The receptor comes from a man aged 60 to 69 with acute or convalescent COVID-19. The gene calls are TRBV29-1 and TRBJ1-2; maybe TRBD1 (6 bases). For the CDR3, the DNA is TGCAGCGTTGAAGTGGCGGGGGCCAACTATGGCTACACCTTC. Amino acid sequence: CSVEVAGANYGYTF.